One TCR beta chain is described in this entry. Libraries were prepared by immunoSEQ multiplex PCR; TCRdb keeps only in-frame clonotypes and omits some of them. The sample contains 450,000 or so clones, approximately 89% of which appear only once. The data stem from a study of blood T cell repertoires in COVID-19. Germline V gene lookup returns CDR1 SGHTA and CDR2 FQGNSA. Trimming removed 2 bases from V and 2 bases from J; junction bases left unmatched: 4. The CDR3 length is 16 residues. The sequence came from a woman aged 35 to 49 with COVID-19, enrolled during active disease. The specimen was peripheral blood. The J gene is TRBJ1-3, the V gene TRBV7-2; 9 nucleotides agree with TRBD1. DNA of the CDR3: TGTGCCAGCAGCTTATGGGACAGGGTACCTGGAAACACCATATATTTT. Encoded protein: CASSLWDRVPGNTIYF.